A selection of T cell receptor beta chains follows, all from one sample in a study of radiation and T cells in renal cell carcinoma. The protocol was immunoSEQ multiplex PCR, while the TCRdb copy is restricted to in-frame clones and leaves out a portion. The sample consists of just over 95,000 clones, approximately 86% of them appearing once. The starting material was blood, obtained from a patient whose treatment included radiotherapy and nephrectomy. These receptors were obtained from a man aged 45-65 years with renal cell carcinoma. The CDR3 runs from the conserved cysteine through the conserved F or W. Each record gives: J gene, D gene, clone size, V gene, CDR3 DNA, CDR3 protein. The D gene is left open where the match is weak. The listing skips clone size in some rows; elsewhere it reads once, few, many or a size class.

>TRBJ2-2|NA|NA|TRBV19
TGTGCCAGTAAGGGGGGATTGAACACCGGGGAGCTGTTTTTT
CASKGGLNTGELFF
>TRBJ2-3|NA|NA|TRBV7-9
TGTGCCAGCAGCTTAATTGGCAGGCTCAGCACAGATACGCAGTATTTT
CASSLIGRLSTDTQYF
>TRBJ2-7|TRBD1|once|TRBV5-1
TGCGCCAGCAGCGGACAGGGGTCCTCCTACGAGCAGTACTTC
CASSGQGSSYEQYF
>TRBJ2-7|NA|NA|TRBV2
TGTGCCAGCAGGGAGACAGTCTCCTACGAGCAGTACTTC
CASRETVSYEQYF
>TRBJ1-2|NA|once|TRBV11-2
TGTGCCAGCAGCCCCCTACCGGGGGGTGGTAACTATGGCTACACCTTC
CASSPLPGGGNYGYTF
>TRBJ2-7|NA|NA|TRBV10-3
TGTGCCATCAGTGCAAGTAAGGGGTCCTACGAGCAGTACTTC
CAISASKGSYEQYF
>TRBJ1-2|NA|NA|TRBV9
TGTGCCAGCAGCGCGTGGGGGGGCTCGGGTGGCTACACCTTC
CASSAWGGSGGYTF
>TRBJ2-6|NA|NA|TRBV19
TGTGCCAGTAGTGGACAGATCTCTGGGGCCAACGTCCTGACTTTC
CASSGQISGANVLTF
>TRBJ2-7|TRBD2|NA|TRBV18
TGTGCCAGCTCTTCCACCGGGGGGGTTGAGTACGAGCAGTACTTC
CASSSTGGVEYEQYF
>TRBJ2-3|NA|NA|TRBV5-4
TGTGCCAGCAGGTCTGTGGGGGGTGCAGATACGCAGTATTTT
CASRSVGGADTQYF
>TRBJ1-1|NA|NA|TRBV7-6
TGTGCCAGCCTTACCAACCCGAACACTGAAGCTTTCTTT
CASLTNPNTEAFF
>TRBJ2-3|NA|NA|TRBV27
TGTGCCAGCAGTTTAGGTTTAGATACGCAGTATTTT
CASSLGLDTQYF
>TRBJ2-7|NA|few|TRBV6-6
TGTGCCAGCAGTGACCCTAGGGGGAGTCTTTACGAGCAGTACTTC
CASSDPRGSLYEQYF
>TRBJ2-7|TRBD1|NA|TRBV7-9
TGTGCCAGCAGCCACCGGGACAGGGTGGACGAGCAGTACTTC
CASSHRDRVDEQYF
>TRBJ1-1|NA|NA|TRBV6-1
TGTGCCAGCATAGCAGACCTGGGGGACACTGAAGCTTTCTTT
CASIADLGDTEAFF
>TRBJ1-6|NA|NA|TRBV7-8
TGTGCCAGCAGCTCCTACATTCGGGCTTCCCTCCACTTT
CASSSYIRASLHF
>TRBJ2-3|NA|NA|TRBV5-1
TGCGCCAGCAGCTTGGGCGGGACTGGGGCATCTACGCAGTATTTT
CASSLGGTGASTQYF
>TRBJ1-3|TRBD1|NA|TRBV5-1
TGCGCCAGCAGCATTACCGGGACAGGGGTGAACACCATATATTTT
CASSITGTGVNTIYF
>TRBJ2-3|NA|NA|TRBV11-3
TGTGCCAGCAGCTTAGTGACTGCCGATACGCAGTATTTT
CASSLVTADTQYF
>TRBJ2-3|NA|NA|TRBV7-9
TGTGCCAGCAGCCCGGGGGCAAGGGTCGGAGATACGCAGTATTTT
CASSPGARVGDTQYF
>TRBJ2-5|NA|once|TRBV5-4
TGTGCCAGCAGGGATACTAGCTGGGAGACCCAGTACTTC
CASRDTSWETQYF
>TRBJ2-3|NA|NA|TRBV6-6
TGTGCCAGCAGATCAGACCCAAGCACAGATACGCAGTATTTT
CASRSDPSTDTQYF
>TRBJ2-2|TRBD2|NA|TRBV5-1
TGCGCCAGCAGCATGGGACTAGCGGGAAACGGGGAGCTGTTTTTT
CASSMGLAGNGELFF
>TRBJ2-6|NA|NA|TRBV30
TGTGCCTGGAGTTTAGGGAATCCTGGGGCCAACGTCCTGACTTTC
CAWSLGNPGANVLTF
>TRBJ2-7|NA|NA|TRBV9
TGTGCCAGCAGCGTAGCTACTGCAGGGGTCTACGAGCAGTACTTC
CASSVATAGVYEQYF
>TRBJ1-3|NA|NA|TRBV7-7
TGTGCTAGCAGCTTACGACAGAACACCATATATTTT
CASSLRQNTIYF
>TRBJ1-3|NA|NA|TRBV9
TGTGCCAGCAGCTCGCAGGGTAGCTCTGGAAACACCATATATTTT
CASSSQGSSGNTIYF